This T cell receptor (beta chain) comes out of a study of T-cell reconstitution after alpha-beta-depleted transplantation in children. Study-wide results and caveats: From surviving recipient T cells and thymic progenitors came the high day-60 TCRbeta diversity observed in some patients. When one year had passed after transplant, most T-cell counts and diversity came from newly produced T cells.

Preparation of the TCRbeta library used unique molecular identifiers. In TCRdb, the PCR reads were re-called with MiXCR into one record per CDR3 protein. The sample has 670,000 or so distinct CDR3 sequences, around 14% seen once. In its sample, this clonotype was seen many times. Its target is not known. Germline CDR1 and CDR2: SGHTA and FQGTGA. CDR3 size: 12 residues. Between the trimmed V and J ends, which lost 1 base and 6 bases, there was a span of 7 bases. The chain combines TRBV7-3 with TRBJ2-7; D remains ambiguous. The material was PBMCs, obtained before TCRalphabeta/CD19-depleted stem cell transplant. This TCR came from a girl under 10 years old with congenital amegakaryocytic thrombocytopenia, due to receive a stem cell transplant. The CDR3 loop is CASSLRVGEQYF. The CDR3 DNA is TGTGCCAGCAGCTTAAGGGTTGGCGAGCAGTACTTC.